The 16 T cell receptor beta chains presented below share a single source sample, sequenced in a study of OX40 agonist ivuxolimab in advanced cancers. The data were produced by immunoSEQ multiplex PCR, yet TCRdb's version contains in-frame clones alone and is incomplete. The repertoire includes roughly 57,000 clones, roughly 84% of them detected once, and about an eighth sits in the top ten. The sample consisted of CD4+ or CD8+ T cells sorted from blood, taken in a trial of the OX40 agonist ivuxolimab. These receptors originate from an adult with an advanced solid tumor such as melanoma, head and neck, liver or kidney cancer.

The chain links TRBV19 to TRBJ2-5, with TRBD2 identical over 9 bases. The CDR3 sequence is 14 residues long. Trimming cost V 7 bases and J 1 base; bases outside gene matches: 4. Germline-derived CDR1 and CDR2 are LNHDA and SQIVND (reference sequence). CDR3 DNA sequence: TGTGCCAGTACCCGGCGGGGGGGCCAAGAGACCCAGTACTTC. Protein product: CASTRRGGQETQYF.

The chain links TRBV5-1 to TRBJ2-1; the match to TRBD2 covers 11 bases. This CDR3 is built from 14 residues. Germline V lookup: CDR1 SGHRS, CDR2 YFSETQ. The trim removed 4 bases at V and 5 bases at J, leaving 2 bases unmatched. In DNA form, the CDR3 reads TGCGCCAGCAGCGCGGGACTAGCGGACAATGAGCAGTTCTTC. The encoded protein is CASSAGLADNEQFF.

This clone was counted once. This CDR3 is also generated by other DNA sequences in the sample. V and J are TRBV10-3 and TRBJ1-1; 7 nucleotides line up with TRBD1. The trim removed 11 bases at V and 2 bases at J, leaving 8 bases unmatched. There are 13 residues in the CDR3. Germline V gene data show CDR1 as ENHRY and CDR2 as SYGVKD. The CDR3 reads CAASGTANTEAFF. CDR3 coding DNA: TGTGCCGCCAGTGGGACAGCAAACACTGAAGCTTTCTTT.

The chain recombines TRBV7-9 with TRBJ2-3; D may be TRBD1 (6 bases). The CDR3 length is 14 residues. Germline CDR1 and CDR2: SEHNR and FQNEAQ (reference sequence). V was clipped by 5 bases and J by 6 bases, with 15 bases between them. The CDR3 DNA reads TGTGCCAGCAGCCCGGACAGCGTAGGGGATACGCAGTATTTT. Translated, it gives CASSPDSVGDTQYF.

The chain carries TRBV27 and TRBJ2-7, with D possibly matching TRBD2 (6 bases). The ends were cut back, 7 bases at V and 2 bases at J, with 15 bases in the middle. The germline V gene encodes CDR1 MNHEY and CDR2 SMNVEV (reference sequence). This CDR3 is built from 14 residues. The CDR3 DNA is TGTGCCAGCAAGCAATTGTCGGGAGCCTACGAGCAGTACTTC. Protein sequence: CASKQLSGAYEQYF.

The rearrangement uses TRBV6-5 and TRBJ1-1; 10 nucleotides agree with TRBD1. The CDR3 has 13 residues. The junction had 7 bases not matched to a gene; V was cut back by 4 bases and J by 11 bases. The germline V gene encodes CDR1 MNHEY and CDR2 SVGAGI. The CDR3 nucleotides are TGTGCCAGCAGTTTTGACAGGGGGCGTATGGCTTTCTTT. Encoded protein: CASSFDRGRMAFF.

This chain uses TRBV19 with TRBJ2-7, with D uncertain. V was pared by 5 bases and J by 3 bases, with 8 bases between. The length of the CDR3 is 12 residues. Germline CDR1 reads LNHDA; CDR2 reads SQIVND (reference sequence). The CDR3 spells CASSSSLYEQYF. CDR3 DNA sequence: TGTGCCAGTAGTTCCTCTCTCTACGAGCAGTACTTC.

This sequence joins TRBV6-6 and TRBJ2-7; D remains unclear. CDR3 length equals 15 residues. Germline CDR1 MNHNY, CDR2 SVGAGI (reference sequence). V lost 6 bases and J lost 0, with 15 bases in between. The CDR3 DNA is TGTGCCAGCAGAATCCTAGACGGTCCCTCCTACGAGCAGTACTTC. This gives the protein CASRILDGPSYEQYF.

This clone was seen a single time. V is TRBV7-9 and J is TRBJ1-5, with unresolved D. This CDR3 region has 12 residues. Germline CDR1 SEHNR, CDR2 FQNEAQ (reference sequence). V lost 1 base and J 4 bases, leaving 2 bases between the germline ends. DNA of the CDR3: TGTGCCAGCAGCTTAGGGAATCAGCCCCAGCATTTT. Translating it yields CASSLGNQPQHF.

The chain recombines TRBV6-5 with TRBJ2-3; the D gene is possibly TRBD1 (8 bases). Deletions cut 6 bases from V and 2 bases from J, with 15 bases between. Germline CDR1 reads MNHEY; CDR2 reads SVGAGI. The CDR3 runs 15 residues. The CDR3 loop is CASSYRGGFTDTQYF. DNA for the CDR3: TGTGCCAGCAGCTACAGGGGGGGCTTCACAGATACGCAGTATTTT.

The CDR3 nucleotides read TGTGCCAGCAGCCTCCGACAGGATTATAATTCACCCCTCCACTTT. Protein: CASSLRQDYNSPLHF. The chain carries TRBV7-2 and TRBJ1-6, with a possible D match to TRBD1 (6 bases). Trimming shortened V by 5 bases and J by 4 bases, and 12 bases separated the two germline ends. The CDR3 sequence is 15 residues long. CDR1 and CDR2 from the germline V gene are SGHTA and FQGNSA. Full variable domain (remainder filled in from reference TRBV7-2 and TRBJ1-6): GAGVSQSPSNKVTEKGKDVELRCDPISGHTALYWYRQSLGQGLEFLIYFQGNSAPDKSGLPSDRFSAERTGGSVSTLTIQRTQQEDSAVYLCASSLRQDYNSPLHFGNGTRLTVT.

The chain joins TRBV6-5 to TRBJ2-7; 8 bases match TRBD2. Germline lookup yields CDR1 MNHEY and CDR2 SVGAGI. CDR3 length: 15 residues. With V trimmed by 2 bases and J by 4 bases, 7 bases remained unmatched. CDR3 nucleotide sequence: TGTGCCAGCAGTTACCGCGCCGGGGGGGGGTACGAGCAGTACTTC. Its translation: CASSYRAGGGYEQYF.

V gene TRBV7-6 combines with J gene TRBJ1-1; 8 nucleotides agree with TRBD1. Germline CDR1 is SGHVS and CDR2 is FNYEAQ. The trim removed 1 base at V and 0 bases at J, leaving 10 bases unmatched. The CDR3 consists of 18 residues. The CDR3 nucleotides are TGTGCCAGCAGCTTAGAAAGGACAGGGTGGGCGATGAACACTGAAGCTTTCTTT. This sequence encodes CASSLERTGWAMNTEAFF.

This rearrangement joins TRBV4-1 to TRBJ1-3, with 8 bases fitting TRBD1. J was trimmed by 6 bases and V by 3 bases; bases with no gene match: 7. This CDR3 spans 15 amino acids. The V gene's germline CDR1 is MGHRA and CDR2 YSYEKL. The CDR3 DNA reads TGCGCCAGCAGCCACCCGACAGGGGCGAAAAACACCATATATTTT. Protein product: CASSHPTGAKNTIYF.

The J gene is TRBJ1-1, the V gene TRBV19, with a tentative D call TRBD1 (6 bases). Trimming removed 1 base from V and 5 bases from J, with 11 bases in between. The germline V gene has CDR1 LNHDA and CDR2 SQIVND (reference sequence). The CDR3 runs to 14 residues. The CDR3: CASSIVPRGTEAFF. DNA of the CDR3: TGTGCCAGTAGTATAGTACCCAGGGGAACTGAAGCTTTCTTT.

The chain combines TRBV5-6 with TRBJ2-2, with D possibly being TRBD2 (5 bases). Germline-derived CDR1 and CDR2 are SGHDT and YYEEEE. CDR3 length: 15 amino acids. Between the trimmed V and J ends, which lost 6 bases and 1 base, there was a span of 13 bases. The CDR3 DNA is TGTGCCAGCACCACTTTCGGGGTGAACACCGGGGAGCTGTTTTTT. Translated: CASTTFGVNTGELFF. The variable domain in full, with the rest retrieved from reference TRBV5-6 and TRBJ2-2, is DAGVTQSPTHLIKTRGQQVTLRCSPKSGHDTVSWYQQALGQGPQFIFQYYEEEERQRGNFPDRFSGHQFPNYSSELNVNALLLGDSALYLCASTTFGVNTGELFFGEGSRLTVL.